One T cell receptor beta chain is described in this entry. Because the CDR3's place on the DNA is in doubt, the DNA is left out and the CDR3 is given as listed by TCRdb. This table comes from immunoSEQ multiplex PCR, and its TCRdb copy is limited to in-frame clones, with some not included. This table holds around 47,000 clones, 85% to 90% found once. The data were taken from a study of blood T cell repertoires in COVID-19. The CDR3 spans 16 residues, counting both ends. Germline CDR1 MNHNY, CDR2 SVGAGI (reference sequence). The TCR was taken from a man aged 50 to 60 with active COVID-19. Sequenced input: peripheral blood. V usage is TRBV6-6 and J usage is TRBJ2-1; the table assigns TRBD1, which was not confirmed against the DNA. The CDR3 region is CASSYSVGQGASGRFF.